These 29 T cell receptor beta chains share one sample of origin, sequenced in a study of blood T cell repertoires in COVID-19. Profiling relied on immunoSEQ multiplex PCR, and the TCRdb table lists in-frame clones only, not all of them. The sample records 70,000 to 75,000 clones, nearly 85% being singletons. Sequencing was performed on peripheral blood. These receptor sequences come from a woman in her fifties or sixties with acute or convalescent COVID-19.

The gene calls are TRBV28 and TRBJ1-2; TRBD1 agrees at 9 bases. J gave up 4 bases and V 6 bases, and 3 bases lay outside the gene matches. The CDR3 covers 13 residues. Germline V gene data show CDR1 as MDHEN and CDR2 as SYDVKM. The CDR3 sequence is CASRRTGAYGYTF. The CDR3, as DNA: TGTGCCAGCAGGCGGACAGGGGCCTATGGCTACACCTTC.

This chain joins TRBV27 and TRBJ1-5, with 10 bases matching TRBD1. Germline V lookup: CDR1 MNHEY, CDR2 SMNVEV (reference sequence). Trimming took 6 bases from V and 7 from J; bases not matched to a gene: 6. The CDR3 runs to 14 residues. The CDR3 DNA reads TGTGCCAGCAGCTACGGACAGGGGGGACAGCCCCAGCATTTT. Encoded protein: CASSYGQGGQPQHF.

The chain carries TRBV6-5 and TRBJ1-5, with D uncertain. The length of the CDR3 is 11 residues. V lost 10 bases and J 4 bases, leaving 8 bases between the germline ends. CDR1 and CDR2 from the germline V gene are MNHEY and SVGAGI. The CDR3: CATGLNQPQHF. CDR3 coding DNA: TGTGCCACCGGGTTAAATCAGCCCCAGCATTTT.

The chain is built from TRBV6-2 or TRBV6-3 and TRBJ2-1; TRBD2 aligns across 15 bases. Germline assignment: CDR1 MNHEY and CDR2 SVGEGT. V lost 5 bases to trimming and J lost 8 bases; unmatched junction nucleotides: 16. The CDR3 is 19 amino acids. The CDR3 nucleotides are TGTGCCAGCAGTCCCCCGGGACTAGCGGGAGGCACCAGCAGCCATGAGCAGTTCTTC. Translation gives CASSPPGLAGGTSSHEQFF.

The chain uses TRBV3-1 (or the pseudogene TRBV3-2) and TRBJ2-7; TRBD2 is a possible D gene (6 bases). The CDR3 length is 15 residues. Trimming took off 0 bases at V and 2 bases at J, with 11 bases between the two ends. In germline, CDR1 is LGHDT, CDR2 YNNKEL (reference sequence). The CDR3, as DNA: TGTGCCAGCAGCCAAGATGTCGGAGGGCCCTACGAGCAGTACTTC. Its translation is CASSQDVGGPYEQYF.

This chain uses TRBV11-2 with TRBJ1-1; D uncertain. With 1 base removed from V and 4 bases from J, the gap between germline ends came to 10 bases. In germline, CDR1 is SGHAT, CDR2 FQNNGV. The CDR3 consists of 14 residues. The CDR3 region is CASSLGGYGTEAFF. The CDR3 DNA is TGTGCCAGCAGCTTAGGTGGTTACGGCACTGAAGCTTTCTTT.

The chain employs TRBV2 and TRBJ2-1; a possible D gene is TRBD2 (6 bases). From germline, CDR1 is SNHLY and CDR2 FYNNEI. The CDR3 sequence is 15 residues long. V dropped 7 bases and J dropped 2 bases, with 15 bases sitting between them. Here the CDR3 reads CASKGLDITYNEQFF. CDR3 in DNA: TGTGCCAGCAAGGGACTCGATATTACCTACAATGAGCAGTTCTTC.

V gene TRBV5-1 combines with J gene TRBJ2-3; 15 nucleotides line up with TRBD2. Germline V gene data show CDR1 as SGHRS and CDR2 as YFSETQ. The CDR3 length is 16 residues. The ends lost 3 bases at V and 4 bases at J; junction bases unmatched: 3. The CDR3 here is CASSSRTSGGADTQYF. The CDR3 region has the DNA TGCGCCAGCAGCTCCCGGACTAGCGGGGGGGCAGATACGCAGTATTTT.

V is TRBV19 and J is TRBJ1-2; D not certain. The CDR3 length is 10 residues. From germline, CDR1 is LNHDA and CDR2 SQIVND (reference sequence). V lost 5 bases and J 8 bases, leaving 6 bases between the germline ends. CDR3 nucleotide sequence: TGTGCCAGTAGTTATCCGGGCTACACCTTC. This sequence encodes CASSYPGYTF.

This sequence joins TRBV7-8 and TRBJ1-2; weak D call: TRBD1 (5 bases). The CDR3 loop spans 15 amino acids. V lost 5 bases and J 5 bases, leaving 18 bases between the germline ends. The germline V gene has CDR1 SGHVS and CDR2 FQNEAQ. CDR3: CASSEAGQSAYGYTF. CDR3 in DNA: TGTGCCAGCAGCGAGGCCGGACAATCGGCATATGGCTACACCTTC.

CDR3 residues: CASSSMTSGGSYEQYF. In nucleotides, the CDR3 is TGCGCCAGCAGCTCCATGACTAGCGGAGGTTCCTACGAGCAGTACTTC. The chain employs TRBV5-1 and TRBJ2-7, with 9 bases that match TRBD2. The germline CDR1 and CDR2 sequences are SGHRS and YFSETQ. This CDR3 is 16 amino acids long. V shed 3 bases and J 1 base; nucleotides not matched to a gene: 8.

A few counts support this clone. CDR3 DNA: TGTGCCAGTTCTCATGGTGGGAGTAGCAATCAGCCCCAGCATTTT. Amino acid sequence: CASSHGGSSNQPQHF. The chain employs TRBV28 and TRBJ1-5; D gene uncertain. Trimming left V 9 bases short and J 0 bases short, with 15 bases between. The CDR3 consists of 15 residues. The germline V gene encodes CDR1 MDHEN and CDR2 SYDVKM.

This clone was counted once. The chain uses TRBV6-2 or TRBV6-3 and TRBJ1-2; D may be TRBD1 (6 bases). Germline CDR1 is MNHEY and CDR2 is SVGEGT. The CDR3 is 15 residues long. Trimming shortened V by 4 bases and J by 5 bases, and 17 bases separated the two germline ends. CDR3 region: CASSSMRTAPYGYTF. The CDR3 DNA follows: TGTGCCAGCAGTTCGATGCGGACAGCCCCGTATGGCTACACCTTC.

The gene calls are TRBV16 and TRBJ1-6, with 11 positions matching TRBD1. The CDR3 has 16 residues. V trimming: 4 bases; J trimming: 5 bases; junction bases outside the gene matches: 4. CDR1 is KGHSY and CDR2 is FQNENV in the germline V gene. CDR3 protein: CASSRRTGGNNSPLHF. CDR3 sequence (DNA): TGTGCCAGCAGCCGCCGGACAGGGGGCAATAATTCACCCCTCCACTTT.

This clone has just a few counts. The V and J genes are TRBV2 and TRBJ1-5, with a tentative D call TRBD1 (6 bases). Germline CDR1 SNHLY, CDR2 FYNNEI. There are 12 residues in the CDR3. Trimming cost V 7 bases and J 7 bases, with 11 bases left between them. In DNA, the CDR3 is TGTGCCAGCACTGGGCAGGGGCAGCCCCAGCATTTT. It yields the protein CASTGQGQPQHF.

CDR3 coding DNA: TGTGCCAGCACCAGAGGAAACACTGAAGCTTTCTTT. Translating gives CASTRGNTEAFF. The chain joins TRBV6-5 to TRBJ1-1; D remains ambiguous. CDR1 and CDR2 from the germline V gene are MNHEY and SVGAGI. This CDR3 is 12 amino acids long. Trimming took 7 bases from V and 2 from J, leaving 8 bases between them.

The chain carries TRBV4-1 and TRBJ2-3; D is perhaps TRBD2 (7 bases). Germline V lookup: CDR1 MGHRA, CDR2 YSYEKL. The CDR3 has 19 residues. V was clipped by 2 bases and J by 4 bases, with 25 bases between them. CDR3 in amino acids: CASSQSGGIRLVGPDTQYF. DNA of the CDR3: TGCGCCAGCAGCCAATCGGGGGGCATTAGGTTGGTAGGGCCAGATACGCAGTATTTT.

The rearrangement joins TRBV30 to TRBJ2-5; TRBD2 matches at 12 bases. The germline V gene encodes CDR1 GTSNPN and CDR2 SVGIG (reference sequence). V was pared by 2 bases and J by 7 bases, with 14 bases of the junction left unmatched. The CDR3 runs 17 residues. In DNA form, the CDR3 reads TGTGCCTGGAGTCACACGGCTAGCGGGGGGGCCGGTACGACCCAGTACTTC. Residues: CAWSHTASGGAGTTQYF.

The V gene is TRBV28, the J gene TRBJ1-2; TRBD1 might be the D (6 bases). Germline V gene lookup returns CDR1 MDHEN and CDR2 SYDVKM. V lost 4 bases to trimming and J lost 5 bases, with 17 bases between them. The CDR3 runs 15 residues. CDR3 sequence (DNA): TGTGCCAGCAGTTCCCCCCATGCAGGGACATATGGCTACACCTTC. Encoded protein: CASSSPHAGTYGYTF.

The chain joins TRBV20-1 to TRBJ2-3; TRBD2 matches 12 bases. The J segment lost 5 bases and the V segment lost 6 bases, leaving 6 bases of the junction unmatched. The germline V gene has CDR1 DFQATT and CDR2 SNEGSKA (reference sequence). There are 14 residues in the CDR3. CDR3 in DNA: TGCAGTGCGAGTAGGACTAGCGGGGTAGATACGCAGTATTTT. Translation: CSASRTSGVDTQYF.

The chain links TRBV13 to TRBJ2-1; D unclear. Trimming took off 5 bases at V and 7 bases at J, with 15 bases between the two ends. Germline V gives CDR1 PRHDT, CDR2 FYEKMQ (reference sequence). This CDR3 is 14 amino acids long. The CDR3 loop reads CASSRLRLENEQFF. Written as DNA, the CDR3 is TGTGCCAGCAGCCGCCTTCGGCTAGAGAATGAGCAGTTCTTC. Full variable domain (rest looked up from reference TRBV13 and TRBJ2-1): AAGVIQSPRHLIKEKRETATLKCYPIPRHDTVYWYQQGPGQDPQFLISFYEKMQSDKGSIPDRFSAQQFSDYHSELNMSSLELGDSALYFCASSRLRLENEQFFGPGTRLTVL.

The chain links TRBV11-2 to TRBJ1-2; 7 positions match TRBD1. Looked up from germline, CDR1 is SGHAT and CDR2 is FQNNGV. CDR3 length equals 15 residues. Trimming at V came to 4 bases and at J to 2 bases, leaving 7 bases not matched to a gene. CDR3 amino acids: CASSYEQGRNYGYTF. In DNA form, the CDR3 reads TGTGCCAGCAGCTATGAACAGGGGCGAAACTATGGCTACACCTTC.

This chain joins TRBV11-3 and TRBJ2-2, with a weak D call TRBD1 (6 bases). With 5 bases removed from V and 3 bases from J, the gap between germline ends came to 7 bases. Germline V gene data show CDR1 as SGHNT and CDR2 as YENEEA. The CDR3 spans 13 residues. CDR3 protein: CASSRGYTGELFF. In DNA, the CDR3 is TGTGCCAGCAGCAGGGGGTACACCGGGGAGCTGTTTTTT.

The count of this clone is one. This sequence joins TRBV9 and TRBJ2-2; perhaps TRBD1 as D (5 bases). Trimming left V 3 bases short and J 2 bases short, with 8 bases between. CDR1 is SGDLS, CDR2 YYNGEE, per germline. The CDR3 runs to 14 residues. This CDR3 is CASSGTTNTGELFF. CDR3 nucleotides: TGTGCCAGCAGCGGGACAACTAACACCGGGGAGCTGTTTTTT.

In nucleotides, the CDR3 is TGTGCCAGCTCACTCACCTTGGTGGGACAAGGGTCATACGAGCAGTACTTC. It encodes CASSLTLVGQGSYEQYF. This chain joins TRBV18 and TRBJ2-7; possibly TRBD1 for D (6 bases). Between the trimmed V and J ends, which lost 4 bases and 4 bases, there was a span of 23 bases. Germline V gene sequence: CDR1 KGHSH, CDR2 LQKENI. The CDR3 runs to 17 residues.

The J gene is TRBJ2-5, the V gene TRBV29-1, with TRBD1 matching 8 bases. Per the germline V gene, CDR1 is SQVTM and CDR2 is ANQGSEA. CDR3 length: 12 amino acids. The J segment lost 6 bases and the V segment lost 6 bases, leaving 6 bases of the junction unmatched. This CDR3 reads CSVTGDGKTQYF. The CDR3 bases are TGCAGCGTGACAGGGGACGGGAAGACCCAGTACTTC.

This chain uses TRBV4-1 with TRBJ2-3; TRBD2 agrees at 12 bases. V trimming: 4 bases; J trimming: 3 bases; junction bases outside the gene matches: 5. The CDR3 spans 16 residues. The germline CDR1 and CDR2 sequences are MGHRA and YSYEKL. The CDR3 DNA follows: TGCGCCAGCAGCCCATCTAGCGGGGGGGCAACAGATACGCAGTATTTT. Protein: CASSPSSGGATDTQYF.

The chain links TRBV4-1 to TRBJ2-2; TRBD2 matches 7 bases. V gave up 0 bases and J gave up 0 bases; unmatched junction bases: 4. CDR1 MGHRA and CDR2 YSYEKL come from the germline V gene. The CDR3 runs to 17 residues. The CDR3 DNA sequence: TGCGCCAGCAGCCAAGAGGGACTACAAACGAACACCGGGGAGCTGTTTTTT. Its translation: CASSQEGLQTNTGELFF.

V gene TRBV11-3 combines with J gene TRBJ2-3, with 7 positions matching TRBD1. CDR1 and CDR2 from the germline V gene are SGHNT and YENEEA. V shed 6 bases, J shed 3 bases, and the junction held 12 bases outside the gene matches. CDR3 length: 16 amino acids. CDR3 nucleotides: TGTGCCAGCAGATACAGGGGTCCGAAGACTACAGATACGCAGTATTTT. Translated, it gives CASRYRGPKTTDTQYF. Full variable domain (rest looked up from reference TRBV11-3 and TRBJ2-3): EAGVVQSPRYKIIEKKQPVAFWCNPISGHNTLYWYLQNLGQGPELLIRYENEEAVDDSQLPKDRFSAERLKGVDSTLKIQPAELGDSAVYLCASRYRGPKTTDTQYFGPGTRLTVL.